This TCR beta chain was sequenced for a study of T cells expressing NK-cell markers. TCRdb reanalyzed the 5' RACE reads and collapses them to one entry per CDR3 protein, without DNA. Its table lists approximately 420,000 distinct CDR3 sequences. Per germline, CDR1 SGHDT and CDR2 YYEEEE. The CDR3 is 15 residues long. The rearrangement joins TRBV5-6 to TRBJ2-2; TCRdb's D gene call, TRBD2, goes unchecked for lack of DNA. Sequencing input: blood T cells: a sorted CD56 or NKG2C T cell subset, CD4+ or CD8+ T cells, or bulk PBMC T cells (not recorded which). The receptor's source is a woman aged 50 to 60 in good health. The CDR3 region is CASSWRGTPVGELFF.